This T cell receptor beta chain was documented in a study of T cell responses to AZD1222 COVID-19 vaccine (dated by TCRdb to about 2021). Concerning the study at large: AZD1222 recipients with second doses at about 4 weeks or about 12 weeks were pooled, because spike-specific TCR depth and breadth did not differ between schedules. TCR sequencing covered over 230 trial participants: 200 to 210 given two doses of AZD1222 and about 26 given two doses of MenACWY control vaccine. Trial participants were enrolled by age into subgroups of 18-55, 56-69 and 70-plus years, and roughly 160, 29 and 62 TCR-sequenced participants, respectively, were included in these subgroups. Results and caveats for the whole study, not just this receptor: No day 14 peak-response samples were available, so repertoires were characterized only after the peak T cell response. Participants were mostly white British and included more females than males, and it was suggested by the authors that clonal diversity may have been underestimated. In the small 56-69-year group, the increase in depth fell short of significance, most likely because of low power. Epitopes outside the regions mutated in the B.1.351 and B.1.1.7 variants were reportedly recognized by nearly half of the unique spike-specific TCRs. Vaccine-associated CD4 TCRs spanned the whole spike protein, with dominant responses in regions 160-218 and 743-854. Conclusions about previously exposed vaccinees were limited because only five to seven AZD1222 recipients were SARS-CoV-2 seropositive at baseline. A significant rise in spike-specific TCR breadth and depth was observed after two AZD1222 doses relative to day 0 and relative to MenACWY recipients.

V and J are trimmed by 1 base and 2 bases, and the gene matches miss 2 bases of the junction. The germline V gene encodes CDR1 KGHDR and CDR2 SFDVKD. The CDR3 spans 15 residues, from the cysteine through the phenylalanine. The kept DNA is CDR3 alone, 45 bases in frame from the first base. The sample's time point label, decoded: baseline before first vaccination. Samples from vaccinated people were obtained from the UK trials COV001 and COV002, which included a single-blind randomized controlled phase 2/3 trial of AZD1222 (ChAdOx1 nCoV-19) in healthy adults. For TCRbeta chain sequencing, PBMC samples were collected from trial participants at day 0 and at day 28 after the second dose. The CDR3 regions of human TCRbeta chains were subjected to immunosequencing. The published analysis was carried out like this. Repertoire TCRs were matched against a reference library of SARS-CoV-2-specific TCRs generated with the MIRA antigen-specificity platform. Breadth was defined as the fraction of unique TCRs that were SARS-CoV-2-associated. Depth was defined as the fraction of total T cells that were SARS-CoV-2-associated. Using the MIRA data, every spike-specific TCR was mapped to the spike region that the TCR reacted to and assigned to either a CD4 or a CD8 class. Log10-transformed breadth and depth values were compared by one-way ANOVA with Sidak's multiple comparisons tests. The source is immuneACCESS, and TCRdb retained only in-frame sequences with V and J called. Part of the clones is not carried over; for the studies checked, unresolved V genes explain less than half of this, and the remainder is unexplained. D and trimming were read from the DNA, whereas the V and J calls and clone size are those reported in that table. The sample includes about 130,000 clones, with 70% to 90% observed a single time. Together, the top ten hold roughly 12% of the sample.

With regard to this clone: What antigen it recognizes has not been identified. Base quality data are lacking; no much larger clone is found one base away.

The rearrangement combines TRBV24-1 with TRBJ2-3, with 7 middle bases fitting TRBD2. The clonotype was recovered from an adult in good health. The sample consisted of peripheral blood, taken on day 0 of AZD1222 vaccination. The sequenced DNA is TGTGCCACCAGTGATTTCCGGGGGGTCACAGATACGCAGTATTTT. Translated, it gives CATSDFRGVTDTQYF.